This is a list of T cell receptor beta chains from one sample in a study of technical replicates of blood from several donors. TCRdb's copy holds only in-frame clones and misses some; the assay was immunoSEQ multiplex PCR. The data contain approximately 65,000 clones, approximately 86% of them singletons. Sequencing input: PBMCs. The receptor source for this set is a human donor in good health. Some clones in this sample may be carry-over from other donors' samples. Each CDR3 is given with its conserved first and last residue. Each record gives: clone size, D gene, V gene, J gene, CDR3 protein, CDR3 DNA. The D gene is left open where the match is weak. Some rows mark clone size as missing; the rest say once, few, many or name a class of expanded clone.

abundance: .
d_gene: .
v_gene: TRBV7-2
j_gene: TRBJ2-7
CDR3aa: CASSPDSFSYEQYF
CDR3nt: TGTGCCAGCAGCCCAGACAGTTTCTCCTACGAGCAGTACTTC

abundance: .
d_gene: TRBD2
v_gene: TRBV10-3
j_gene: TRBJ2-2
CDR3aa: CAISESWIAGGRTGELFF
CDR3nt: TGTGCCATCAGTGAGTCGTGGATAGCGGGAGGGCGGACCGGGGAGCTGTTTTTT

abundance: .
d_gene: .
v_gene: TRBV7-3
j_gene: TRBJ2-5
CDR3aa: CASSLARQETQYF
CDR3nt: TGTGCCAGCAGCTTAGCTCGGCAAGAGACCCAGTACTTC

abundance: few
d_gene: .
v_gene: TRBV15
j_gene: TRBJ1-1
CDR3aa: CATSKARGYTEAFF
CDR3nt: TGTGCCACCAGCAAGGCCCGGGGGTACACTGAAGCTTTCTTT

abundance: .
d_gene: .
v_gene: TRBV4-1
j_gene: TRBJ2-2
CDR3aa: CASSQVGRTGELFF
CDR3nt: TGCGCCAGCAGCCAAGTGGGGCGCACCGGGGAGCTGTTTTTT

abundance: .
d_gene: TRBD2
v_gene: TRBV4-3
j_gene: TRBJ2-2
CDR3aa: CASSSSGKLNTGELFF
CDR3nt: TGCGCCAGCAGCTCGAGCGGGAAATTGAACACCGGGGAGCTGTTTTTT

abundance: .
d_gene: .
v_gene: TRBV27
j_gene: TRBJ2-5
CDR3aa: CASAGVEGETQYF
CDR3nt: TGTGCCAGCGCAGGGGTAGAGGGGGAGACCCAGTACTTC

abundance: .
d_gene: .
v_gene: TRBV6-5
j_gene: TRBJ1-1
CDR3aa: CASSPSRTVNTEAFF
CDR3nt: TGTGCCAGCAGCCCAAGCCGGACAGTGAACACTGAAGCTTTCTTT

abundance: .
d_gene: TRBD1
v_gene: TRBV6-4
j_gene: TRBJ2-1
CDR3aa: CASSGSPGQGGNEQFF
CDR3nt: TGTGCCAGCAGTGGCTCCCCGGGACAGGGTGGTAATGAGCAGTTCTTC

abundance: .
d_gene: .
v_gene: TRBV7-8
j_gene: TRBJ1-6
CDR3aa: CASSLVGFRDSPLHF
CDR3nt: TGTGCCAGCAGCTTAGTCGGGTTCAGAGACTCACCCCTCCACTTT

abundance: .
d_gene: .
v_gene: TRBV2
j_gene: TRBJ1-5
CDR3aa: CASSELRGGQPQHF
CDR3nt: TGTGCCAGCAGTGAATTGAGGGGAGGCCAGCCCCAGCATTTT

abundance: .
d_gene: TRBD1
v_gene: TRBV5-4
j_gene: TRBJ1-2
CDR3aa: CASSRTGTGTNYGYTF
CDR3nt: TGTGCCAGCAGCCGGACCGGGACAGGAACTAACTATGGCTACACCTTC

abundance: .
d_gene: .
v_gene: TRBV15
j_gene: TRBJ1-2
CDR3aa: CATSRPGRGNYGYTF
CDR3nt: TGTGCCACCAGCCGACCGGGACGGGGGAACTATGGCTACACCTTC

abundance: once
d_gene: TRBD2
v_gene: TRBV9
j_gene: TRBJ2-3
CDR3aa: CASSVGSRGGLTDTQYF
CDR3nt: TGTGCCAGCAGCGTAGGTTCGCGGGGGGGCCTTACAGATACGCAGTATTTT

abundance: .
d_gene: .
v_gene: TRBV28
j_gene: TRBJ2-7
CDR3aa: CATSSRAVSYEQYF
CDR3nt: TGTGCCACCAGCTCGCGCGCCGTCTCCTACGAGCAGTACTTC

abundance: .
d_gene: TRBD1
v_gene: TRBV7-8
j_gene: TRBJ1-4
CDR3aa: CASSPQAAPGGEKLFF
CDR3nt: TGTGCCAGCAGCCCCCAGGCGGCTCCAGGGGGGGAAAAACTGTTTTTT

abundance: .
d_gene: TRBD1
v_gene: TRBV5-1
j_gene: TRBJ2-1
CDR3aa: CASTGGSSYNEQFF
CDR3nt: TGCGCCTCGACAGGGGGGAGCTCCTACAATGAGCAGTTCTTC

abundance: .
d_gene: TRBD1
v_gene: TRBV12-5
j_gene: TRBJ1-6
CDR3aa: CASGLIIGTGGSPLHF
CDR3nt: TGTGCTAGTGGTTTGATAATCGGGACAGGGGGATCACCCCTCCACTTT

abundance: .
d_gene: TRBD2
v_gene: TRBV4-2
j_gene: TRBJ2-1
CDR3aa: CASSPFGGSATEQFF
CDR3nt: TGTGCCAGCAGCCCCTTTGGCGGGAGCGCCACTGAGCAGTTCTTC

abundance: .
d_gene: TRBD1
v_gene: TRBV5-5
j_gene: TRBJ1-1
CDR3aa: CASSYRTGTEAFF
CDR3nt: TGTGCCAGCAGCTACCGGACAGGGACTGAAGCTTTCTTT

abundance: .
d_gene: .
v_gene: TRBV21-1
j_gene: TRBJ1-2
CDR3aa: CASRGAGARFRGYTF
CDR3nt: TGTGCCAGCAGGGGCGCAGGGGCGCGCTTCAGGGGCTACACCTTC

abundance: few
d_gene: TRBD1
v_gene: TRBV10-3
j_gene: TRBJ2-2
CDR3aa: CAISKDRAPGELFF
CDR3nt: TGTGCCATCAGTAAGGACAGGGCCCCCGGGGAGCTGTTTTTT

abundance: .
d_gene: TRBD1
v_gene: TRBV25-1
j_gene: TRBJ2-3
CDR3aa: CASSPGQGSTDTQYF
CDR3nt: TGTGCCAGCAGCCCCGGACAGGGGTCCACAGATACGCAGTATTTT

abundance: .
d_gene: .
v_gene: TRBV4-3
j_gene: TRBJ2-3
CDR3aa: CASRAVGSTDTQYF
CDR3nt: TGCGCCAGTCGAGCGGTGGGGAGCACAGATACGCAGTATTTT

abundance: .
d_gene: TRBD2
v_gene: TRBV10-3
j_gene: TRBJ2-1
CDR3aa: CAISEFSGEEQFF
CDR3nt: TGTGCCATCAGTGAGTTTAGCGGGGAGGAGCAGTTCTTC

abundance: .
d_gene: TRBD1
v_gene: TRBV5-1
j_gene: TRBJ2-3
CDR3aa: CASSLLGQGADTQYF
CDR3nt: TGCGCCAGCAGCTTGTTGGGACAGGGTGCAGATACGCAGTATTTT

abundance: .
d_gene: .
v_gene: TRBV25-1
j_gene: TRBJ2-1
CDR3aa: CASSSFAGVNNEQFF
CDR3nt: TGTGCCAGCAGCTCTTTTGCGGGCGTTAACAATGAGCAGTTCTTC

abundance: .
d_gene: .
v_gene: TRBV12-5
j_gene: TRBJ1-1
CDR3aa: CASGLAGRSNTEAFF
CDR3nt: TGTGCTAGTGGTTTGGCAGGCAGGTCGAACACTGAAGCTTTCTTT

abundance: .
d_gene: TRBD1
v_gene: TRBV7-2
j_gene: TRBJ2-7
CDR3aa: CASSRTGTGYEQYF
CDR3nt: TGTGCCAGCAGCCGCACCGGGACAGGTTACGAGCAGTACTTC

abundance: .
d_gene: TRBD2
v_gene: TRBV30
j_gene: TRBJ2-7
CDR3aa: CAWRLGGRALEQYF
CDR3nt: TGTGCCTGGAGGTTGGGCGGGAGGGCCTTGGAGCAGTACTTC

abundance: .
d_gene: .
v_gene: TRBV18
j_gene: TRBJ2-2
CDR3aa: CASSTRDTFTGELFF
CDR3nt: TGTGCCAGCTCAACCCGGGACACCTTCACCGGGGAGCTGTTTTTT

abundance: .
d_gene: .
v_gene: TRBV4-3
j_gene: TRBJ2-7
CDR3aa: CASSQGRTGVAYEQYF
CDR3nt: TGCGCCAGCAGCCAAGGTCGGACCGGGGTGGCCTACGAGCAGTACTTC

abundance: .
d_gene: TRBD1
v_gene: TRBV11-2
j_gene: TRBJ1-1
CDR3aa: CASSLQGGVTEAFF
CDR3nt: TGTGCCAGCAGTTTACAGGGGGGTGTCACTGAAGCTTTCTTT

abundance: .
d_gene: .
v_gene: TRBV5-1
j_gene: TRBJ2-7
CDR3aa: CASSLVGSQREQYF
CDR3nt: TGCGCCAGCAGCTTGGTGGGGAGCCAGCGGGAGCAGTACTTC

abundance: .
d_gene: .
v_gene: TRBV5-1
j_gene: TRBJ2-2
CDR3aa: CASSLRTGNTGELFF
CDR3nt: TGCGCCAGCAGCTTACGGACGGGAAACACCGGGGAGCTGTTTTTT

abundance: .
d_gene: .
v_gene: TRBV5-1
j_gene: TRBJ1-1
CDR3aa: CASSLESGGRAEAFF
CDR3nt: TGCGCCAGCAGCTTGGAGAGCGGGGGAAGGGCTGAAGCTTTCTTT

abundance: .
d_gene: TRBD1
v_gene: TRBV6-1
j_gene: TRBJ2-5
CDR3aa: CASSGGQGETQYF
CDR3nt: TGTGCCAGCAGTGGGGGACAGGGAGAGACCCAGTACTTC

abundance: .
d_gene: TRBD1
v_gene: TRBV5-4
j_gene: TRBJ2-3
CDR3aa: CASSLRRQGADTQYF
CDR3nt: TGTGCCAGCAGCTTGCGGCGGCAGGGGGCAGATACGCAGTATTTT

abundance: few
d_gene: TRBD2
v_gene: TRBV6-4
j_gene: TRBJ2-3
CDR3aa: CASSGLAGDQTQYF
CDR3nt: TGTGCCAGCAGTGGGCTAGCGGGAGATCAGACGCAGTATTTT

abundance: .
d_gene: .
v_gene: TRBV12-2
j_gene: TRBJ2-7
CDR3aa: CASREKAGKYYEQYF
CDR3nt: TGTGCAAGTCGCGAGAAAGCGGGAAAATACTACGAGCAGTACTTC

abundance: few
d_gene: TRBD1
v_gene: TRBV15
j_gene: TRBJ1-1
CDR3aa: CATSRDKDAGGKAFF
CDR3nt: TGTGCCACCAGCAGAGATAAGGATGCAGGGGGCAAAGCTTTCTTT

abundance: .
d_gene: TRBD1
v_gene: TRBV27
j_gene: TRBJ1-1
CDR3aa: CASSRRQGTEAFF
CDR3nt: TGTGCCAGCAGTCGCCGACAGGGAACTGAAGCTTTCTTT

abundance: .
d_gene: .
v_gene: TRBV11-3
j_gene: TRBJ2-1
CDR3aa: CASSLGGTEGDEQFF
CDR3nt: TGTGCCAGCAGCTTAGGTGGGACGGAGGGCGATGAGCAGTTCTTC

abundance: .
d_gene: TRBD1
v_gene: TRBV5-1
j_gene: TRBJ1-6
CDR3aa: CASSTGQGGNNSPLHF
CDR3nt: TGCGCCAGCAGCACTGGACAGGGGGGGAATAATTCACCCCTCCACTTT

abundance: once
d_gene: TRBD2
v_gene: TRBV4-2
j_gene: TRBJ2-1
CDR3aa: CASSPGTSGRSYNEQFF
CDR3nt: TGTGCCAGCAGCCCAGGGACTAGCGGGAGATCCTACAATGAGCAGTTCTTC

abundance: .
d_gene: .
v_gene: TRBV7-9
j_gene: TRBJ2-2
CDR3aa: CASTPGRGAGSTGELFF
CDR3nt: TGTGCCAGCACCCCCGGCCGGGGGGCGGGTAGCACCGGGGAGCTGTTTTTT

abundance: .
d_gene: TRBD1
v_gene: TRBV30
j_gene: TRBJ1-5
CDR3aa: CAWSVEGASGQPQHF
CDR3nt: TGTGCCTGGAGTGTTGAGGGGGCGAGCGGTCAGCCCCAGCATTTT

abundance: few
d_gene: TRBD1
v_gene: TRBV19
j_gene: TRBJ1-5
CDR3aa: CASKGQGNGAQHF
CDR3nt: TGTGCCAGTAAAGGACAGGGCAATGGAGCCCAGCATTTT

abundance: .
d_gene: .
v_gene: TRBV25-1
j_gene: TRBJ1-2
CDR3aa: CASSEGGAKFGDYGYTF
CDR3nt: TGTGCCAGCAGTGAAGGGGGCGCGAAATTCGGGGACTATGGCTACACCTTC

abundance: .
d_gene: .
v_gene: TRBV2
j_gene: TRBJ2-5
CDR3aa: CASTGSRGQETQYF
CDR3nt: TGTGCCAGCACGGGATCCCGGGGGCAAGAGACCCAGTACTTC

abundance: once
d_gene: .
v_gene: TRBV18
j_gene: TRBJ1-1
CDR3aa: CASSPYSGGAFF
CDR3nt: TGTGCCAGCTCACCCTACAGCGGAGGGGCTTTCTTT

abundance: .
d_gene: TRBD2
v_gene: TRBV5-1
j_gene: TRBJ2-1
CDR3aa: CASSLAWDYTARRFF
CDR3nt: TGCGCCAGCAGCTTGGCCTGGGACTATACTGCCAGGCGGTTCTTC

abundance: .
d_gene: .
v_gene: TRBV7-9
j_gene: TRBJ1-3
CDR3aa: CASSSYRSGNTIYF
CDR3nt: TGTGCCAGCAGCTCCTACCGCTCTGGAAACACCATATATTTT

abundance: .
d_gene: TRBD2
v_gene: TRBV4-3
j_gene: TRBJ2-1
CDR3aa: CASSQDRLAGDNNEQFF
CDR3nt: TGCGCCAGCAGCCAAGATCGGCTAGCGGGAGACAACAATGAGCAGTTCTTC

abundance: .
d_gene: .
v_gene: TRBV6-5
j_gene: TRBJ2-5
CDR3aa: CASSYSRGGETQYF
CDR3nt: TGTGCCAGCAGTTACTCCCGGGGAGGAGAGACCCAGTACTTC